This section outlines one T cell receptor (beta chain) sequence together with its context. Donors of Cohort 3 who recovered were those that had two negative PCRs, clearance, or symptom resolution. Trimming took 6 bases from V and 5 from J; bases not matched to a gene: 8. CDR3 length equals 14 residues. CDR1 LGHDT and CDR2 YNNKEL come from the germline V gene (reference sequence). Method: immunoSEQ multiplex PCR; TCRdb's copy keeps in-frame clones and lacks some. This sample has 250,000 to 300,000 clones, with approximately 90% found just once. These data are taken from a study of blood T cell repertoires in COVID-19.

The chain carries TRBV3-1 (or the pseudogene TRBV3-2) and TRBJ1-1, with 8 nucleotides matching TRBD1. This sequence originates from a woman between 25 and 40 years old who had recovered from COVID-19. The sample taken for sequencing was PBMCs or T cells enriched from blood (not recorded which). The CDR3 DNA sequence: TGTGCCAGCAGTCCCGGACAGGGTAAAACTGAAGCTTTCTTT. It encodes CASSPGQGKTEAFF.